One sample yielded the 12 T cell receptor beta chains listed below, sequenced in a study of metastatic and nonmetastatic thyroid tumors. No treatment of any kind had been given to any patient before thyroid surgery. TCRdb re-clonotyped the PCR reads through MiXCR. This sample carries about 70,000 clones, around 18% of them seen once, and the ten largest clones take over 10%. The sample taken for sequencing was blood. These receptor sequences come from a female donor with papillary thyroid cancer or a benign thyroid nodule (not recorded which). Some clones in this sample may be carry-over from other donors' samples.

The genes are TRBV28 and TRBJ1-3; the D gene is possibly TRBD1 (6 bases). Germline V gene data show CDR1 as MDHEN and CDR2 as SYDVKM. The CDR3 totals 16 residues. The ends were cut back, 5 bases at V and 4 bases at J, with 18 bases in the middle. Here the CDR3 DNA reads TGTGCCAGCAGTATTAATCCAGGGGCAAAAGGAAACACCATATATTTT. Its translation: CASSINPGAKGNTIYF.

This clone was seen more than once but under ten times. A read error is possible here, since a much larger clone lies one base away. The rearrangement joins TRBV19 to TRBJ1-1; TRBD1 matches at 8 bases. The length of the CDR3 is 13 residues. CDR1 and CDR2 from the germline V gene are LNHDA and SQIVND (reference sequence). V was pared by 4 bases and J by 4 bases, with 2 bases of the junction left unmatched. DNA for the CDR3: TGTGCCAGTAGTAAGCAGGGGGCCACTGAAGCTTTCTTT. Its translation: CASSKQGATEAFF.

With respect to this clone: The junction and the germline gene differ at one end; a read error may be behind it. Other DNA sequences of this sample code for an identical CDR3. V is TRBV5-8 and J is TRBJ2-3, with TRBD1 matching 7 bases. Germline CDR1 SGHTS, CDR2 YDEGEE. The CDR3 runs to 14 residues. The DNA for the CDR3 is TGTGCCGGCAGTATGACAGGGCCAACAGATACGCAGTATTTT. Encoded protein: CAGSMTGPTDTQYF. Full variable domain (outside the CDR3, taken from reference TRBV5-8 and TRBJ2-3): EAGVTQSPTHLIKTRGQQATLRCSPISGHTSVYWYQQALGLGLQFLLWYDEGEERNRGNFPPRFSGRQFPNYSSELNVNALELEDSALYLCAGSMTGPTDTQYFGPGTRLTVL.

CDR3 in DNA: TGCAGTGTTTCTCCGAACACTGAAGCTTTCTTT. Translating gives CSVSPNTEAFF. V usage is TRBV20-1 and J usage is TRBJ1-1; D uncertain. This CDR3 contains 11 residues. CDR1 is DFQATT and CDR2 is SNEGSKA in the germline V gene (reference sequence). V gave up 7 bases and J gave up 1 base, with 7 bases separating them.

This clone was picked up a small number of times. This chain links TRBV12-3 or TRBV12-4 with TRBJ1-1; perhaps TRBD1 as D (5 bases). V was cut by 3 bases and J by 7 bases, with 9 bases left in between. The CDR3 is made up of 12 amino acids. As DNA, the CDR3 is TGTGCCAGCAGTTTGGGGGTGATTGAAGCTTTCTTT. Protein: CASSLGVIEAFF.

This clone was recorded many times. This sequence joins TRBV5-4 and TRBJ2-7; 13 bases map to TRBD2. Unmatched junction bases numbered 7, after V lost 0 bases and J lost 4 bases. The CDR3 extends over 17 amino acids. Germline CDR1 and CDR2: SGHNT and YYREEE (reference sequence). CDR3 protein: CASSLGLAGGEGYEQYF. CDR3 DNA: TGTGCCAGCAGCTTGGGACTAGCGGGAGGTGAAGGGTACGAGCAGTACTTC.

This clone showed up just a few times. The genes are TRBV4-2 and TRBJ2-2, with TRBD2 matching over 9 bases. The trim removed 0 bases at V and 9 bases at J, leaving 14 bases unmatched. CDR3 length: 18 residues. Germline CDR1 and CDR2: LGHNA and YNFKEQ. DNA for the CDR3: TGTGCCAGCAGCCAAGAAGCTCAGGCAGCGGGAGGTCGAAGGGAGCTGTTTTTT. It yields the protein CASSQEAQAAGGRRELFF.

This clone was counted at least ten times. The rearrangement uses TRBV28 and TRBJ1-2, with D possibly TRBD1 on 5 matching bases. The CDR3 extends over 15 amino acids. V was clipped by 2 bases and J by 2 bases, with 12 bases between them. CDR1 and CDR2 (germline): MDHEN, SYDVKM. The CDR3 sequence: CASSLGDSKNYGYTF. DNA of the CDR3: TGTGCCAGCAGTTTAGGGGACTCCAAAAACTATGGCTACACCTTC.

The chain joins TRBV11-2 to TRBJ2-3; 12 nucleotides line up with TRBD2. The V and J ends lost 0 bases and 2 bases, in that order; junction bases with no gene match: 6. In germline, CDR1 is SGHAT, CDR2 FQNNGV. The CDR3 spans 18 residues. This CDR3 is CASSLELAGGPSTDTQYF. The CDR3, as DNA: TGTGCCAGCAGCTTAGAGCTAGCGGGAGGGCCCTCCACAGATACGCAGTATTTT.

This clone was recorded many times. The J gene is TRBJ2-2, the V gene TRBV9; D tentatively fits TRBD1 or TRBD2 (5 bases each). Trimming cost V 7 bases and J 6 bases, with 7 bases left between them. This CDR3 spans 11 amino acids. CDR1 and CDR2 (germline): SGDLS, YYNGEE. The CDR3 DNA sequence: TGTGCCAGCGAGGGGCCCGGGGAGCTGTTTTTT. Translating gives CASEGPGELFF.

This clone was picked up many times. This chain links TRBV9 with TRBJ1-1; 7 bases align to TRBD1. The germline V gene has CDR1 SGDLS and CDR2 YYNGEE. The CDR3 sequence is 13 residues long. J lost 7 bases, V lost 4 bases, and 7 bases had no gene match. Written as DNA, the CDR3 is TGTGCCAGCAGCTCATACCGGGACAGTGAAGCTTTCTTT. Amino acid sequence: CASSSYRDSEAFF.

This chain joins TRBV6-4 and TRBJ2-6; D perhaps matches TRBD1 (5 bases). The germline V gene has CDR1 MRHNA and CDR2 SNTAGT. V was shortened by 0 bases and J by 3 bases, with 12 bases between the two germline ends. The CDR3 extends over 17 amino acids. CDR3 nucleotide sequence: TGTGCCAGCAGTGACTCGATTAATAGGGGTGGGGCCAACGTCCTGACTTTC. Translation gives CASSDSINRGGANVLTF.